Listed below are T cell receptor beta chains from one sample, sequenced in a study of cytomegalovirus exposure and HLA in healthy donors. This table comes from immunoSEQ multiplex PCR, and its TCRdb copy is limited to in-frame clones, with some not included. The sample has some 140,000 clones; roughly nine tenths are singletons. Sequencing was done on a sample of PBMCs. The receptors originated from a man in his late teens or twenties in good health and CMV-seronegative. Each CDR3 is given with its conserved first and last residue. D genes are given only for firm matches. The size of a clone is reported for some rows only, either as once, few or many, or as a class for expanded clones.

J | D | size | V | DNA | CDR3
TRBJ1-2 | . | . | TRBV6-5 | TGTGCCAGCAGTTACTCGATTAGAGAGGGAGGTGGCTACACCTTC | CASSYSIREGGGYTF
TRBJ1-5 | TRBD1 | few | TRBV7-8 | TGTGCCAGCAGCGGGACAGGCTATAGCAATCAGCCCCAGCATTTT | CASSGTGYSNQPQHF
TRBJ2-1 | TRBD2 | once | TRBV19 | TGTGCCAGTAGTACCTCTAGCGGGAGGGCCCATGAGCAGTTCTTC | CASSTSSGRAHEQFF
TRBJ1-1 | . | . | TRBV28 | TGTGCCAGCATGGGTCCGGGGTCAAGTACTGAAGCTTTCTTT | CASMGPGSSTEAFF
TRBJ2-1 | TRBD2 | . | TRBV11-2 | TGTGCCAGCAGCTCCCCGAAGTGGGAGGGACGGGTTTACAATGAGCAGTTCTTC | CASSSPKWEGRVYNEQFF
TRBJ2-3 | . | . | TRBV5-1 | TGCGCCAGCAGCTTGGCCGATAAGTATCAGACAACGCCAGATACGCAGTATTTT | CASSLADKYQTTPDTQYF
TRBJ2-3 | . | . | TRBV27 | TGTGCCAGCAGTTCTAGTCTACCGGGGAATACGCAGTATTTT | CASSSSLPGNTQYF
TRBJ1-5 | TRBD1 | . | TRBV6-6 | TGTGCCAGCAGCCAATACAGGGGGCGGGGGGATCAGCCCCAGCATTTT | CASSQYRGRGDQPQHF
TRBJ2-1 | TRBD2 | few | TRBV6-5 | TGTGCCAGCAGTTACTCGTCGGGGGGTGTAAATGAGCAGTTCTTC | CASSYSSGGVNEQFF
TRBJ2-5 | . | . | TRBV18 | TGTGCCAGCTCACCAGGGGCGGGGGAGACCCAGTACTTC | CASSPGAGETQYF
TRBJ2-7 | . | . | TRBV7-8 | TGTGCCAGCAGCTTAACCCCACCAGGCGAGCAGTACTTC | CASSLTPPGEQYF
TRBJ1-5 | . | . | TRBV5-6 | TGTGCCAGCAGCTTTTCAGGGGTTCAGCCCCAGCATTTT | CASSFSGVQPQHF
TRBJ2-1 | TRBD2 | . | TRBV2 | TGTGCCAGCGCTGGGACTAGCGGAGTCAATGAGCAGTTCTTC | CASAGTSGVNEQFF
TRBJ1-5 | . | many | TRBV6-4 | TGTGCCAGCAGTGAGGGGGGGGGTTCGGGGCAGCCCCAGCATTTT | CASSEGGGSGQPQHF
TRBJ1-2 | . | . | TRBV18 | TGTGCCAGCTCACCTGTAGGAGGGGCGGACTATGGCTACACCTTC | CASSPVGGADYGYTF
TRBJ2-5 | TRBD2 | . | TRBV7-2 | TGTGCCAGCAGCCCCTCTAGCGGGAGCTGGGAGACCCAGTACTTC | CASSPSSGSWETQYF
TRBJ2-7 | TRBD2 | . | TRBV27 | TGTGCCAGCAGTTTACGGCCTAGCGGGAGCTACGAGCAGTACTTC | CASSLRPSGSYEQYF
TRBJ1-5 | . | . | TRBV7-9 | TGTGCCAGCAGCTTAGGGGAGGGTTCTCAGCCCCAGCATTTT | CASSLGEGSQPQHF
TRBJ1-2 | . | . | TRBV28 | TGTGCCAGCAGTTTCTCACAGGGCTATGGCTACACCTTC | CASSFSQGYGYTF
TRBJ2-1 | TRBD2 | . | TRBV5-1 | TGCGCCAGCAGCTCGGGACTAGCTCCCTACAATGAGCAGTTCTTC | CASSSGLAPYNEQFF
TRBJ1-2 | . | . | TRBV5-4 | TGTGCCAGCAGCTTGGAGACAAGCTATGGCTACACCTTC | CASSLETSYGYTF
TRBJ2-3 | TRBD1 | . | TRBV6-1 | TGTGCCAGCAGTGCCAGGGGGCCCCTACGAACAGATACGCAGTATTTT | CASSARGPLRTDTQYF
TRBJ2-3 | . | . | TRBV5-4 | TGTGCCAGCAGTATCAGGTCGGAGGGAGATACGCAGTATTTT | CASSIRSEGDTQYF